The 25 T cell receptor beta chains given below trace back to one sample, sequenced in a study of T cell responses to AZD1222 COVID-19 vaccine. The repertoire was sequenced with immunoSEQ multiplex PCR; TCRdb's copy has only in-frame clones and lacks some. This table holds 130,000 or so clones, approximately 94% found once. Sample: peripheral blood, taken on day 0 of AZD1222 vaccination. These receptors were obtained from an adult in good health.

This chain links TRBV28 with TRBJ1-4; TRBD1 matches 7 bases. The CDR3 sequence is 12 residues long. The germline V gene has CDR1 MDHEN and CDR2 SYDVKM. V was pared by 8 bases and J by 4 bases, with 1 base of the junction left unmatched. The CDR3 region is CASGTDNEKLFF. The CDR3 DNA is TGTGCCAGCGGGACAGATAATGAAAAACTGTTTTTT.

The chain links TRBV6-6 to TRBJ2-7; 7 bases are a match to TRBD1. In germline, CDR1 is MNHNY, CDR2 SVGAGI (reference sequence). V shed 5 bases, J shed 0 bases, and the junction held 13 bases outside the gene matches. This CDR3 is 17 amino acids long. In DNA, the CDR3 is TGTGCCAGCAGTCGCCGGGACAGCCGGAGGAGCTCCTACGAGCAGTACTTC. This translates into CASSRRDSRRSSYEQYF.

This clone was recorded once. The chain joins TRBV20-1 to TRBJ2-7; 7 nucleotides line up with TRBD2. In germline, CDR1 is DFQATT, CDR2 SNEGSKA (reference sequence). With V trimmed by 3 bases and J by 2 bases, 7 bases remained unmatched. The CDR3 is 14 residues long. In DNA form, the CDR3 reads TGCAGTGCTAGTGGGTCTAGCGGAACCTACGAGCAGTACTTC. Its protein is CSASGSSGTYEQYF.

This clone was detected once. The genes are TRBV4-3 and TRBJ1-2; D is unresolved. Between the trimmed V and J ends, which lost 4 bases and 6 bases, there was a span of 12 bases. The CDR3 totals 13 residues. Germline V CDR1 and CDR2: LGHNA, YSLEER. The CDR3 region is CASSPRKGDGYTF. DNA for the CDR3: TGCGCCAGCAGCCCCCGGAAGGGTGATGGCTACACCTTC.

The J gene is TRBJ2-7, the V gene TRBV28, with 10 bases aligning to TRBD1. Trimming took 6 bases from V and 2 from J; bases not matched to a gene: 7. The CDR3 loop spans 15 amino acids. Germline-derived CDR1 and CDR2 are MDHEN and SYDVKM. In DNA, the CDR3 is TGTGCCAGCAGCGGCGCCGGGACAGGGGCCTACGAGCAGTACTTC. Protein: CASSGAGTGAYEQYF. Full variable domain (missing parts from reference TRBV28 and TRBJ2-7): DVKVTQSSRYLVKRTGEKVFLECVQDMDHENMFWYRQDPGLGLRLIYFSYDVKMKEKGDIPEGYSVSREKKERFSLILESASTNQTSMYLCASSGAGTGAYEQYFGPGTRLTVT.

V is TRBV4-1 and J is TRBJ2-7; D is undetermined. Trimming took 4 bases from V and 0 from J, leaving 10 bases between them. CDR3 length: 14 residues. CDR1 MGHRA and CDR2 YSYEKL come from the germline V gene. The CDR3 DNA reads as TGCGCCAGCAGCCGCTCTAGTAGCTCCTACGAGCAGTACTTC. It yields the protein CASSRSSSSYEQYF.

The chain recombines TRBV28 with TRBJ1-3, with unresolved D. Germline CDR1 MDHEN, CDR2 SYDVKM. V was shortened by 5 bases and J by 2 bases, with 13 bases between the two germline ends. The length of the CDR3 is 15 residues. CDR3 nucleotides: TGTGCCAGCAGTCCGGTTCCCCCCCCTGGAAACACCATATATTTT. Amino acid sequence: CASSPVPPPGNTIYF.

This clone was counted a single time. V gene TRBV27 combines with J gene TRBJ1-1; D unclear. Germline V lookup: CDR1 MNHEY, CDR2 SMNVEV (reference sequence). CDR3 length: 13 amino acids. With 5 bases removed from V and 2 bases from J, the gap between germline ends came to 9 bases. This CDR3 reads CASSPTANTEAFF. Written as DNA, the CDR3 is TGTGCCAGCAGTCCGACGGCTAACACTGAAGCTTTCTTT.

The rearrangement links TRBV5-4 to TRBJ2-3; TRBD2 is a possible D gene (6 bases). Deletions cut 4 bases from V and 4 bases from J, with 13 bases between. The CDR3 covers 14 residues. CDR1 and CDR2 (germline): SGHNT, YYREEE (reference sequence). In DNA, the CDR3 is TGTGCCAGCAGCAGCCGGGGGTGGGCAGATACGCAGTATTTT. Translating gives CASSSRGWADTQYF.

This chain links TRBV5-1 with TRBJ2-5, with a possible D match to TRBD2 (6 bases). The germline V and J ends were trimmed by 8 bases and 5 bases, with 16 bases remaining between them. The CDR3 runs 13 residues. CDR1 and CDR2 (germline): SGHRS, YFSETQ. DNA of the CDR3: TGCGCCAGTATGGATGAGGGACTCGAGACCCAGTACTTC. Translation: CASMDEGLETQYF. The whole variable domain, filled in from reference TRBV5-1 and TRBJ2-5, reads KAGVTQTPRYLIKTRGQQVTLSCSPISGHRSVSWYQQTPGQGLQFLFEYFSETQRNKGNFPGRFSGRQFSNSRSEMNVSTLELGDSALYLCASMDEGLETQYFGPGTRLLVL.

J is TRBJ2-3 and V is TRBV19; 10 nucleotides agree with TRBD2. CDR1 is LNHDA, CDR2 SQIVND, per germline (reference sequence). The CDR3 consists of 16 residues. J gave up 5 bases and V 5 bases, and 10 bases lay outside the gene matches. CDR3 in amino acids: CASSRPSGSGEDTQYF. CDR3 coding DNA: TGTGCCAGTAGTCGCCCTAGCGGGAGTGGTGAAGATACGCAGTATTTT. The full variable domain, with the rest looked up from reference TRBV19 and TRBJ2-3, is DGGITQSPKYLFRKEGQNVTLSCEQNLNHDAMYWYRQDPGQGLRLIYYSQIVNDFQKGDIAEGYSVSREKKESFPLTVTSAQKNPTAFYLCASSRPSGSGEDTQYFGPGTRLTVL.

The CDR3 DNA sequence: TGTGCCACCAGCTCCCCTACCCACCTCGATAATTCACCCCTCCACTTT. Protein product: CATSSPTHLDNSPLHF. The chain joins TRBV15 to TRBJ1-6, with unresolved D. Germline loops: CDR1 LNHNV, CDR2 YYDKDF (reference sequence). CDR3 length: 16 residues. V was clipped by 5 bases and J by 5 bases, with 16 bases between them.

The chain carries TRBV2 and TRBJ1-5, with D unresolved. Deletions cut 3 bases from V and 11 bases from J, with 8 bases between. This CDR3 comprises 11 residues. CDR1 SNHLY and CDR2 FYNNEI come from the germline V gene. CDR3: CASSDWGTQHF. In nucleotides, the CDR3 is TGTGCCAGCAGTGATTGGGGAACCCAGCATTTT.

The chain uses TRBV14 and TRBJ1-2; D is perhaps TRBD1 (5 bases). The CDR3 covers 13 residues. The V end lost 4 bases, the J end lost 8 bases, and 14 bases lay between the germline ends. Looked up from germline, CDR1 is SGHDN and CDR2 is FVKESK. This CDR3 reads CASSRRVTDGYTF. The DNA of the CDR3 is TGTGCCAGCAGCCGCCGCGTGACAGACGGCTACACCTTC.

This clone has just one count. The CDR3 region has the DNA TGTGCCAGTAGTCCGGGGTATGCCTTAAACTATGGCTACACCTTC. Amino acid sequence: CASSPGYALNYGYTF. This chain links TRBV19 with TRBJ1-2; D not certain. CDR1 is LNHDA, CDR2 SQIVND, per germline (reference sequence). This CDR3 has 15 amino acids. Trimming cost V 5 bases and J 2 bases, with 15 bases left between them.

This sequence joins TRBV19 and TRBJ2-1, with D uncertain. CDR3 length: 11 residues. V lost 1 base, J lost 8 bases, and 3 bases lay in between. Germline lookup yields CDR1 LNHDA and CDR2 SQIVND (reference sequence). Here the CDR3 DNA reads TGTGCCAGTAGTATAGCGGATGAGCAGTTCTTC. Protein: CASSIADEQFF.

The gene calls are TRBV4-1 and TRBJ1-2, with 7 bases matching TRBD1. The ends lost 2 bases at V and 8 bases at J; junction bases unmatched: 20. This CDR3 has 18 amino acids. Germline V gene data show CDR1 as MGHRA and CDR2 as YSYEKL. The CDR3: CASSQTLTRGGGLDGYTF. As DNA, the CDR3 is TGCGCCAGCAGCCAAACCCTAACGAGAGGAGGGGGCTTGGACGGCTACACCTTC.

J is TRBJ1-6 and V is TRBV5-1; D is perhaps TRBD1 (6 bases). The CDR3 spans 14 residues. Germline values: CDR1 SGHRS, CDR2 YFSETQ. The ends were cut back, 0 bases at V and 9 bases at J, with 10 bases in the middle. The CDR3 protein is CASSLGQEVSPLHF. The DNA for the CDR3 is TGCGCCAGCAGCTTGGGACAGGAGGTTTCACCCCTCCACTTT.

The J gene is TRBJ2-1, the V gene TRBV10-3; 10 nucleotides agree with TRBD2. The germline CDR1 and CDR2 sequences are ENHRY and SYGVKD. This CDR3 comprises 14 residues. With 6 bases clipped from V and 7 bases from J, the junction kept 6 bases outside the gene matches. This CDR3 is CAISPGLAKNEQFF. CDR3 in DNA: TGTGCCATCAGCCCGGGACTAGCGAAGAATGAGCAGTTCTTC.

J is TRBJ1-4 and V is TRBV19, with a possible D match to TRBD1 (6 bases). Trimming removed 3 bases from V and 8 bases from J, with 13 bases in between. CDR3 size: 14 residues. Per germline, CDR1 LNHDA and CDR2 SQIVND (reference sequence). The DNA of the CDR3 is TGTGCCAGTAGTATGCAGGGGAGGGAAGAAAAACTGTTTTTT. Its protein is CASSMQGREEKLFF.

In this sample, this clone turned up once. This chain joins TRBV10-3 and TRBJ1-2; a possible D gene is TRBD1 (5 bases). V was cut by 2 bases and J by 1 base, with 5 bases left in between. The CDR3 extends over 13 amino acids. Germline CDR1 ENHRY, CDR2 SYGVKD. The CDR3, as DNA: TGTGCCATCAGTGAGGACAGTAACTATGGCTACACCTTC. Amino acid sequence: CAISEDSNYGYTF.

This chain connects TRBV11-2 to TRBJ2-2; D uncertain. CDR3 length equals 15 residues. The germline V gene encodes CDR1 SGHAT and CDR2 FQNNGV. The V and J ends lost 5 bases and 4 bases respectively, with 14 bases between them. This chain's CDR3 is CASSQAGVGTGELFF. CDR3 nucleotide sequence: TGTGCCAGCAGCCAAGCTGGGGTAGGCACCGGGGAGCTGTTTTTT. Full variable domain (missing parts from reference TRBV11-2 and TRBJ2-2): EAGVAQSPRYKIIEKRQSVAFWCNPISGHATLYWYQQILGQGPKLLIQFQNNGVVDDSQLPKDRFSAERLKGVDSTLKIQPAKLEDSAVYLCASSQAGVGTGELFFGEGSRLTVL.

The rearrangement links TRBV9 to TRBJ2-5, with D tentatively TRBD2 (6 bases). Germline V gene sequence: CDR1 SGDLS, CDR2 YYNGEE. V lost 3 bases and J 5 bases, leaving 14 bases between the germline ends. The CDR3 extends over 14 amino acids. CDR3 DNA: TGTGCCAGCAGCGGAAGACTAGGGCAGGAGACCCAGTACTTC. This sequence encodes CASSGRLGQETQYF.

The chain recombines TRBV29-1 with TRBJ1-4; D is unresolved. The germline gives CDR1 SQVTM, CDR2 ANQGSEA. The CDR3 is 14 residues long. V was shortened by 3 bases and J by 8 bases, with 16 bases between the two germline ends. The CDR3 region is CSVDPAETGEKLFF. CDR3 nucleotide sequence: TGCAGCGTTGATCCGGCCGAAACTGGAGAAAAACTGTTTTTT.

V gene TRBV9 combines with J gene TRBJ2-1, with D perhaps assigned TRBD1 or TRBD2 (5 bases each). V lost 3 bases and J 8 bases, leaving 12 bases between the germline ends. Germline CDR1 and CDR2: SGDLS and YYNGEE. The CDR3 has 13 amino acids. The CDR3 region has the DNA TGTGCCAGCAGCGCCTCGGGGCTATATGAGCAGTTCTTC. It codes for CASSASGLYEQFF.